Below, 29 T cell receptor beta chains from the same sample are listed, as sequenced in a study of CD8+CD57+ T cells in acquired aplastic anemia. TCR beta VDJ combinations and CDR3 sequences were profiled from genomic DNA. TCRdb re-analysed the reads in MiXCR, keeping a single row per CDR3 protein. The sample records under 250,000 distinct CDR3 sequences, around 43% being singletons. Sequenced patients had shown CD8+CD57+ cell expansion by flow cytometry. Sequencing was performed on sorted CD4+, CD8+, or CD8+CD57+ T cells (not recorded which) from PBMCs. These receptor sequences come from a human donor with aplastic anemia.

This rearrangement joins TRBV6-2 or TRBV6-3 to TRBJ2-1; D is unresolved. The ends were cut back, 6 bases at V and 3 bases at J, with 9 bases in the middle. Germline V lookup: CDR1 MNHEY, CDR2 SVGEGT. This CDR3 has 13 residues. CDR3 sequence (DNA): TGTGCCAGCAGCCACCTGGGCTACAATGAGCAGTTCTTC. Translating it yields CASSHLGYNEQFF.

The chain couples TRBV19 to TRBJ1-1; no definite D call. Germline-derived CDR1 and CDR2 are LNHDA and SQIVND (reference sequence). Trimming pared 5 bases from V and 1 base from J, leaving 8 bases between. This CDR3 spans 13 amino acids. The CDR3 DNA is TGTGCCAGTAGTGGGTATGCGAACACTGAAGCTTTCTTT. Protein product: CASSGYANTEAFF. Looking up the rest from reference TRBV19 and TRBJ1-1 gives the full variable domain: DGGITQSPKYLFRKEGQNVTLSCEQNLNHDAMYWYRQDPGQGLRLIYYSQIVNDFQKGDIAEGYSVSREKKESFPLTVTSAQKNPTAFYLCASSGYANTEAFFGQGTRLTVV.

This rearrangement joins TRBV3-1 to TRBJ1-5; D remains ambiguous. Deletions cut 0 bases from V and 4 bases from J, with 7 bases between. The CDR3 is 14 amino acids. The germline V gene encodes CDR1 LGHDT and CDR2 YNNKEL (reference sequence). The CDR3 sequence: CASSQDGINQPQHF. In DNA, the CDR3 is TGTGCCAGCAGCCAAGATGGAATAAATCAGCCCCAGCATTTT.

The chain joins TRBV15 to TRBJ1-5; maybe TRBD1 (5 bases). From germline, CDR1 is LNHNV and CDR2 YYDKDF (reference sequence). This CDR3 has 17 residues. V was shortened by 3 bases and J by 0 bases, with 15 bases between the two germline ends. DNA for the CDR3: TGTGCCACCAGCAGCCAGGGAGCCGGCAATAGCAATCAGCCCCAGCATTTT. This translates into CATSSQGAGNSNQPQHF.

This clonotype appeared a few times. The V call is TRBV30, the J call TRBJ1-6, with D possibly being TRBD1 (5 bases). Trimming took 2 bases from V and 4 from J, leaving 18 bases between them. CDR3 size: 17 residues. The germline gives CDR1 GTSNPN, CDR2 SVGIG (reference sequence). This CDR3 is CAWSTMTLGGYNSPLHF. In nucleotides, the CDR3 is TGTGCCTGGAGTACGATGACCCTGGGGGGTTATAATTCACCCCTCCACTTT.

The chain's CDR3 is CSGIGTSGRYTGELFF. The CDR3 nucleotides are TGCAGCGGGATAGGGACTAGCGGGAGATACACCGGGGAGCTGTTTTTT. The chain couples TRBV29-1 to TRBJ2-2; TRBD2 agrees at 14 bases. With V trimmed by 7 bases and J by 3 bases, 7 bases remained unmatched. Germline-derived CDR1 and CDR2 are SQVTM and ANQGSEA. CDR3 size: 16 residues.

This sequence joins TRBV19 and TRBJ2-7; the D is unclear. CDR1 and CDR2 (germline): LNHDA, SQIVND (reference sequence). V was pared by 2 bases and J by 5 bases, with 10 bases between. This CDR3 comprises 13 residues. The CDR3 coding sequence is TGTGCCAGTAGTATAAGGGTGGCCGACGAGCAGTACTTC. It yields the protein CASSIRVADEQYF.

The CDR3 is CASRHWVSFANYGYTF. As DNA, the CDR3 is TGTGCCAGCAGACATTGGGTGTCTTTCGCTAACTATGGCTACACCTTC. V usage is TRBV6-1 and J usage is TRBJ1-2; unclear D gene. The germline V gene has CDR1 MNHNS and CDR2 SASEGT. Trimming removed 6 bases at V and 0 bases at J, with 17 bases between. The CDR3 runs to 16 residues.

In its sample, this clonotype was seen a few times. The genes are TRBV20-1 and TRBJ2-3; D perhaps matches TRBD2 (5 bases). This CDR3 comprises 13 residues. The V and J ends lost 3 bases and 2 bases respectively, with 9 bases between them. In germline, CDR1 is DFQATT, CDR2 SNEGSKA (reference sequence). The DNA for the CDR3 is TGCAGTGCTAGGGCCCGGGACACAGATACGCAGTATTTT. This gives the protein CSARARDTDTQYF.

There are many counts of this clonotype. This chain connects TRBV24-1 to TRBJ2-1, with 11 bases aligning to TRBD2. CDR1 KGHDR and CDR2 SFDVKD come from the germline V gene. With 0 bases clipped from V and 0 bases from J, the junction kept 0 bases outside the gene matches. The CDR3 consists of 17 residues. The CDR3 is CATSDLTSGSSYNEQFF. Here the CDR3 DNA reads TGTGCCACCAGTGATTTGACTAGCGGGAGCTCCTACAATGAGCAGTTCTTC.

This clonotype was counted ten times or more. The chain links TRBV7-3 to TRBJ2-1; D call uncertain. V gave up 2 bases and J gave up 3 bases, with 11 bases separating them. Germline V CDR1 and CDR2: SGHTA, FQGTGA. This CDR3 comprises 15 residues. The CDR3 sequence: CASSLSGLSYNEQFF. CDR3 nucleotides: TGTGCCAGCAGCTTATCGGGCTTGAGCTACAATGAGCAGTTCTTC.

V and J are TRBV19 and TRBJ1-1; weak D call: TRBD1 (6 bases). V was shortened by 3 bases and J by 6 bases, with 14 bases between the two germline ends. This CDR3 is 14 amino acids long. CDR1 and CDR2 from the germline V gene are LNHDA and SQIVND (reference sequence). The CDR3 spells CASSILGTRAEAFF. CDR3 nucleotides: TGTGCCAGTAGTATTCTAGGGACAAGGGCTGAAGCTTTCTTT.

This clonotype occurred a few times. CDR3 sequence reads: CASMEKRTGALSLHF. The CDR3 region has the DNA TGTGCCAGCATGGAAAAGAGGACAGGGGCTTTGTCCCTCCACTTT. V and J are TRBV7-4 and TRBJ1-6; 9 positions agree with TRBD1. With V trimmed by 7 bases and J by 14 bases, 15 bases remained unmatched. This CDR3 region has 15 residues. Germline loops: CDR1 SGHVT, CDR2 SQSDAQ.

This clonotype was seen a handful of times. The CDR3: CASSQDSGGGANTEAFF. The CDR3 nucleotides read TGCGCCAGCAGCCAAGACTCTGGTGGGGGGGCTAACACTGAAGCTTTCTTT. V and J are TRBV4-3 and TRBJ1-1; D is perhaps TRBD1 (6 bases). V was pared by 0 bases and J by 2 bases, with 16 bases between. The CDR3 extends over 17 amino acids. Germline-derived CDR1 and CDR2 are LGHNA and YSLEER.

This clonotype has ten or more counts. This sequence joins TRBV15 and TRBJ2-7; 8 nucleotides line up with TRBD2. The CDR3 loop spans 14 amino acids. From germline, CDR1 is LNHNV and CDR2 YYDKDF (reference sequence). Trimming removed 7 bases from V and 3 bases from J; junction bases left unmatched: 8. The CDR3 sequence is CATTPGGDHYEQYF. CDR3 DNA sequence: TGTGCCACCACGCCGGGGGGGGATCACTACGAGCAGTACTTC. The variable domain in full, completed from reference TRBV15 and TRBJ2-7, reads DAMVIQNPRYQVTQFGKPVTLSCSQTLNHNVMYWYQQKSSQAPKLLFHYYDKDFNNEADTPDNFQSRRPNTSFCFLDIRSPGLGDTAMYLCATTPGGDHYEQYFGPGTRLTVT.

In regard to this clonotype: The junction departs from germline at one end; a sequencing error may be responsible. The chain employs TRBV25-1 and TRBJ2-7; either TRBD1 or TRBD2 may fit D (5 bases each). Germline V gives CDR1 MGHDK, CDR2 SYGVNS. This CDR3 has 14 amino acids. CDR3 in DNA: TGTGCCAGCAGTGGGGGACCGGGAATTGACGAGCGGTACTTC. Its protein is CASSGGPGIDERYF.

J is TRBJ1-2 and V is TRBV9; no definite D call. The CDR3 has 14 residues. Germline CDR1 and CDR2: SGDLS and YYNGEE. V dropped 4 bases and J dropped 4 bases, with 14 bases sitting between them. The CDR3 reads CASSPSGSPYGYTF. The CDR3 DNA is TGTGCCAGCAGCCCATCTGGGAGCCCCTATGGCTACACCTTC.

The sample holds a few counts of this clonotype. The chain couples TRBV30 to TRBJ2-3, with D uncertain. Trimming took off 3 bases at V and 0 bases at J, with 10 bases between the two ends. CDR3 length equals 14 residues. CDR1 is GTSNPN, CDR2 SVGIG, per germline (reference sequence). The CDR3 nucleotides read TGTGCCTGGAGCCAACTGGGGAGCACAGATACGCAGTATTTT. Translated, it gives CAWSQLGSTDTQYF. The variable domain in full, with the rest retrieved from reference TRBV30 and TRBJ2-3, is SQTIHQWPATLVQPVGSPLSLECTVEGTSNPNLYWYRQAAGRGLQLLFYSVGIGQISSEVPQNLSASRPQDRQFILSSKKLLLSDSGFYLCAWSQLGSTDTQYFGPGTRLTVL.

This clonotype has ten or more counts. V gene TRBV6-5 combines with J gene TRBJ1-1; 9 bases fit TRBD1. Germline V gene lookup returns CDR1 MNHEY and CDR2 SVGAGI. Trimming removed 4 bases from V and 1 base from J; junction bases left unmatched: 1. The CDR3 sequence is 14 residues long. In DNA, the CDR3 is TGTGCCAGCAGTTGGGGACAGGGGAACACTGAAGCTTTCTTT. Its protein is CASSWGQGNTEAFF.

The chain recombines TRBV9 with TRBJ2-7, with TRBD2 identical over 8 bases. CDR3 size: 12 residues. Per the germline V gene, CDR1 is SGDLS and CDR2 is YYNGEE. V lost 5 bases and J lost 6; bases outside the gene matches: 4. CDR3 loop: CASSRGTSEQYF. The CDR3 DNA follows: TGTGCCAGCAGTCGGGGGACTAGCGAGCAGTACTTC. The full variable domain, completed using reference TRBV9 and TRBJ2-7, is DSGVTQTPKHLITATGQRVTLRCSPRSGDLSVYWYQQSLDQGLQFLIQYYNGEERAKGNILERFSAQQFPDLHSELNLSSLELGDSALYFCASSRGTSEQYFGPGTRLTVT.

Note on this clonotype: A much larger clonotype is one base distant, so this may be a read error. The chain has TRBV20-1 and TRBJ2-5; no definite D call. The V gene lost 0 bases and the J gene lost 7 bases, with 15 bases spanning the gap. This CDR3 comprises 14 residues. CDR1 DFQATT and CDR2 SNEGSKA come from the germline V gene (reference sequence). The CDR3 loop reads CSARDRSLEGTQYF. CDR3 sequence (DNA): TGCAGTGCTAGAGATAGGTCCCTGGAAGGGACCCAGTACTTC.

This clonotype has at least ten counts. The chain uses TRBV7-9 and TRBJ2-5, with D possibly called TRBD1 or TRBD2 (5 bases each). Between the trimmed V and J ends, which lost 6 bases and 5 bases, there was a span of 13 bases. The CDR3 extends over 13 amino acids. Germline CDR1 reads SEHNR; CDR2 reads FQNEAQ (reference sequence). DNA for the CDR3: TGTGCCAGCAGAGATCCGAGGGGCGAGACCCAGTACTTC. It encodes CASRDPRGETQYF. The full variable domain, completed using reference TRBV7-9 and TRBJ2-5, is DTGVSQNPRHKITKRGQNVTFRCDPISEHNRLYWYRQTLGQGPEFLTYFQNEAQLEKSRLLSDRFSAERPKGSFSTLEIQRTEQGDSAMYLCASRDPRGETQYFGPGTRLLVL.

As for this clonotype: Without the conserved terminal phenylalanine or tryptophan, this CDR3 likely stems from a read error. CDR3: CASGTYNEQFL. For the CDR3, the DNA is TGTGCCAGCGGCACCTACAATGAGCAGTTCCTC. The V call is TRBV5-4, the J call TRBJ2-1; D gene ambiguous. Trimming stripped 7 bases from V and 2 bases from J, with 4 bases between. The CDR3 contains 11 residues. CDR1 is SGHNT and CDR2 is YYREEE in the germline V gene (reference sequence).

The rearrangement links TRBV19 to TRBJ2-3, with D tentatively TRBD2 (6 bases). V lost 4 bases, J lost 0 bases, and 11 bases lay in between. Germline CDR1 and CDR2: LNHDA and SQIVND (reference sequence). The CDR3 consists of 15 residues. In DNA, the CDR3 is TGTGCCAGTAGTACCTCGGGGACTAGCACAGATACGCAGTATTTT. Translated: CASSTSGTSTDTQYF.

This clonotype has a count of ten or more. The J gene is TRBJ2-1, the V gene TRBV19; 8 nucleotides align to TRBD2. The CDR3 contains 15 residues. Germline V gives CDR1 LNHDA, CDR2 SQIVND (reference sequence). V shed 5 bases, J shed 9 bases, and the junction held 12 bases outside the gene matches. The CDR3 loop is CASSGASGSHTEQFF. The CDR3 DNA is TGTGCCAGTAGTGGGGCGAGCGGGAGTCACACTGAGCAGTTCTTC.

In this sample, this clonotype turned up many times. The chain couples TRBV5-5 to TRBJ1-1, with D possibly TRBD1 on 6 matching bases. The V gene lost 5 bases and the J gene lost 10 bases, with 12 bases spanning the gap. CDR1 and CDR2 (germline): SGHKS, YYEKEE (reference sequence). This CDR3 is built from 11 residues. The CDR3 reads CASRQGLVAFF. CDR3 coding DNA: TGTGCCAGCAGACAGGGACTGGTAGCTTTCTTT.

This clonotype was seen at least ten times. V gene TRBV9 combines with J gene TRBJ1-6; D uncertain. Trimming took off 3 bases at V and 5 bases at J, with 12 bases between the two ends. The CDR3 covers 15 residues. The germline V gene has CDR1 SGDLS and CDR2 YYNGEE. Written as DNA, the CDR3 is TGTGCCAGCAGCGCGACCGGGAAGGATAATTCACCCCTCCACTTT. It is translated as CASSATGKDNSPLHF.

This clonotype was observed once. The rearrangement uses TRBV19 and TRBJ2-1; perhaps TRBD2 as D (5 bases). V lost 2 bases and J 6 bases, leaving 14 bases between the germline ends. Germline values: CDR1 LNHDA, CDR2 SQIVND (reference sequence). The CDR3 extends over 15 amino acids. CDR3 sequence reads: CASSITGSPPNEQFF. The CDR3, as DNA: TGTGCCAGTAGTATAACGGGATCACCGCCCAATGAGCAGTTCTTC.

This clonotype occurred a few times. The CDR3 nucleotides read TGTGCCAGCAGCCCGACACGCGGCGTGCAGTACTTC. Its protein is CASSPTRGVQYF. The chain uses TRBV7-8 and TRBJ2-7; D gene ambiguous. Germline V CDR1 and CDR2: SGHVS, FQNEAQ. Trimming took off 5 bases at V and 9 bases at J, with 14 bases between the two ends. There are 12 residues in the CDR3.